This T cell receptor (beta chain) is drawn from a study of Ad26.COV2.S vaccination and SARS-CoV-2 variants. About the study: The vaccine Ad26.COV2.S was put into the muscle once, or twice with 56 days between. Overall study results and limits: Possibly, TCR breadth and depth analyses underestimated total T cell responses.

Worth noting for this clone: As yet, its antigen is unknown. The same CDR3 can be traced to other DNA sequences in this sample.

The method was immunoSEQ multiplex PCR; TCRdb's version includes in-frame clones alone and lacks a portion of them. The data contain hundreds of thousands of clones, roughly 90% of them singletons. Trimming left V 6 bases short and J 3 bases short, with 8 bases between. The CDR3 runs to 11 residues. Per the germline V gene, CDR1 is DFQATT and CDR2 is SNEGSKA (reference sequence). The treatment: 19 received Ad26.COV2.S at low or high dose, single or two shots; 5 received placebo; per-sample allocation not given. Collection of samples fell on day 63 after the first vaccine or placebo injection. Wuhan-strain spike was delivered by a replication-incompetent Ad26 vector.

This clonotype was obtained from a person between 18 and 59 years old who received the Ad26.COV2.S COVID-19 vaccine or a placebo. The chain uses TRBV20-1 and TRBJ1-1, with TRBD1 as a possible D gene (6 bases). The sequencing used peripheral blood, collected in a trial of Ad26.COV2.S vaccine versus placebo. CDR3 coding DNA: TGCAGTGCCAACAGGGACACTGAAGCTTTCTTT. Translated: CSANRDTEAFF.